This TCR beta chain was documented in a study of blood T cell repertoires in COVID-19. V was cut by 7 bases and J by 2 bases, with 18 bases left in between. The germline gives CDR1 SGHTS, CDR2 YDEGEE. The CDR3 is made up of 15 amino acids. Libraries were prepared by immunoSEQ multiplex PCR; TCRdb keeps only in-frame clonotypes and omits some of them. The table shows some 170,000 clones, with roughly 87% occurring only once. Sequenced: PBMCs or T cells enriched from blood (not recorded which). This clonotype originated in a human donor with acute COVID-19. The donor label of this sample is uncertain. This rearrangement joins TRBV5-8 to TRBJ2-5; D is perhaps TRBD2 (5 bases). In DNA, the CDR3 is TGTGCCAGCGAGCTTGGGAGACACCCTCAAGAGACCCAGTACTTC. Its translation: CASELGRHPQETQYF.